This T cell receptor beta chain was captured in a study of blood T cell repertoires in COVID-19 (TCRdb year 2020). For the study in its entirety: Collaborator samples came from the United States, Italy and Spain and covered acute and convalescent phases of COVID-19. The prospective study material was composed of cDNA or gDNA derived from T cells, B-cell-depleted T cells, or PBMCs. Subjects who had been exposed to COVID-19, were actively infected with it, or had recovered from it provided the deeply sampled blood TCRbeta repertoires that made up the dataset. The repertoires were released in a freely available public database intended as a resource for research on the immune response to SARS-CoV-2. Samples were obtained from the ongoing ImmuneRACE study (first 160 participants) and from some 1,200 subjects provided by 6 global collaborators. The sample metadata nearly always contained a de-identified subject ID, COVID-19 status, age in years and sex. Where available, HLA class I and class II types were obtained from metadata supplied by the sample provider rather than from assay-based typing.

TCRbeta CDR3 regions were amplified from genomic DNA using the immunoSEQ Assay, a bias-controlled multiplex PCR. The paper's data handling went like this. The number of nucleated cells in each sample was estimated by amplification of reference gene primers within the assay. Sequence reads were collapsed and filtered to measure the absolute abundance of every unique TCRbeta CDR3 rearrangement. For each sample, productive Simpson clonality was calculated by taking the square root of Simpson's diversity index across productive rearrangements. TCRdb mirrors the immuneACCESS table, restricted to in-frame sequences. Some clones are absent from its copies; in checked studies, under half trace to an unresolved V gene, and the reason for the others is unknown. V and J calls plus clone size are reproduced from that table; the DNA served to infer D and trimming. For this sample the table gives about 36,000 clones, of which around nine tenths were detected only once. The ten largest make up 4.8% of the sample.

In the case of this clone: What this receptor recognizes is not known. The record has no base qualities; no much larger clone is one base away.

Collaborating institutions collected whole blood in K2EDTA tubes following their own protocols. For TCRbeta analysis, collaborators shipped samples as frozen whole blood, isolated PBMCs, or DNA extracted from either of those sample types. What the authors observed across the whole study: Clinical and demographic metadata were provided uncurated, with the amount varying by source and participant.

The germline V gene sets CDR1 to SGHTS and CDR2 to YDEGEE. The CDR3 covers 14 residues, taking in both the cysteine and the phenylalanine. The DNA shown is the 42-base CDR3, in frame from base 1. Trimming removed 0 bases from V and 3 bases from J, leaving 9 bases between the germline ends. This TCR was recovered from a human donor in a cohort sampled during active COVID-19. Recombination joined TRBV5-8 with TRBJ1-1; no D gene can be assigned with confidence. The sample taken for sequencing was peripheral blood. The CDR3 amino acid sequence is: CASSLGGYDTEAFF. The nucleotide sequence is given as TGTGCCAGCAGCTTGGGAGGTTACGACACTGAAGCTTTCTTT.